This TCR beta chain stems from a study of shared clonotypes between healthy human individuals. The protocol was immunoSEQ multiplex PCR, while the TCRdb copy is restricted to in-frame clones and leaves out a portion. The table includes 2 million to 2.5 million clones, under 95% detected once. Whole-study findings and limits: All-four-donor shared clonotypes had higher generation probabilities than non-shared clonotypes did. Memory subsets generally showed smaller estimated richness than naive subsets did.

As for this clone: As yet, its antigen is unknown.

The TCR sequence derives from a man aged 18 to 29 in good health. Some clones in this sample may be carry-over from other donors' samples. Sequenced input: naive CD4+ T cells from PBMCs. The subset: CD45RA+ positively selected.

The CDR3 nucleotides read TGTGCCAGCAGTAACACAGGGAACGAGCAGTACTTC. It yields the protein CASSNTGNEQYF. The rearrangement links TRBV2 to TRBJ2-7; tentatively, D is TRBD1 (6 bases). The germline V and J ends were trimmed by 5 bases and 5 bases, with 10 bases remaining between them. This CDR3 spans 12 amino acids. In germline, CDR1 is SNHLY, CDR2 FYNNEI.